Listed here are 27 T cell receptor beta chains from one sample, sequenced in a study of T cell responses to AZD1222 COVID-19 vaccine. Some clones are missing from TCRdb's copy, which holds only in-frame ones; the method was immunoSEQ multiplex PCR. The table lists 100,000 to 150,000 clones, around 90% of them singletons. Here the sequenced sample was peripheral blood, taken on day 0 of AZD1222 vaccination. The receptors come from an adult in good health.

DNA of the CDR3: TGTGCCAGCAGCTTAGCCGGGACAGGGAACACCGGGGAGCTGTTTTTT. Amino acid sequence: CASSLAGTGNTGELFF. J is TRBJ2-2 and V is TRBV7-6, with TRBD1 matching over 8 bases. The CDR3 is 16 amino acids. Germline assignment: CDR1 SGHVS and CDR2 FNYEAQ. V gave up 0 bases and J gave up 1 base; unmatched junction bases: 1.

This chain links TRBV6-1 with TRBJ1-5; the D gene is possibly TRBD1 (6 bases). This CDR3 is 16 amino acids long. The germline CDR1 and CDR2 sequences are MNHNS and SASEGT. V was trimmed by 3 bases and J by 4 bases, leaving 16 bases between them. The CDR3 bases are TGTGCCAGCAGTGACCTCGGGGGGGGCAGGAATCAGCCCCAGCATTTT. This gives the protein CASSDLGGGRNQPQHF.

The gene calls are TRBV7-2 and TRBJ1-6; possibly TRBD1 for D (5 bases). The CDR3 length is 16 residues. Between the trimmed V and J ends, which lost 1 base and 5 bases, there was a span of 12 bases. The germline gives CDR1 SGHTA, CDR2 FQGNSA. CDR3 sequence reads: CASSLVSGMNNSPLHF. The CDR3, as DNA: TGTGCCAGCAGCTTAGTTTCAGGGATGAATAATTCACCCCTCCACTTT.

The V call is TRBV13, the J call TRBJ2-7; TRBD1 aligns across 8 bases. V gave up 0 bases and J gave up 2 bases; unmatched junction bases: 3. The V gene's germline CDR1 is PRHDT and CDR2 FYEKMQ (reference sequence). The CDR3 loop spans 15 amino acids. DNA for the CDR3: TGTGCCAGCAGCTTAGGCGGGACAGGAACCTACGAGCAGTACTTC. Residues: CASSLGGTGTYEQYF.

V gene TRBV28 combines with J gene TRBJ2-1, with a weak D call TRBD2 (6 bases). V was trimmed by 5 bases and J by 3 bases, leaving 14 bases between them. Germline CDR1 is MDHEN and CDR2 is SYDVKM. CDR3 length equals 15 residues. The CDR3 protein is CASSNRRGDYNEQFF. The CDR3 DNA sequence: TGTGCCAGCAGTAACCGGCGGGGAGACTACAATGAGCAGTTCTTC. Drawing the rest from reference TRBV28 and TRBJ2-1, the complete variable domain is DVKVTQSSRYLVKRTGEKVFLECVQDMDHENMFWYRQDPGLGLRLIYFSYDVKMKEKGDIPEGYSVSREKKERFSLILESASTNQTSMYLCASSNRRGDYNEQFFGPGTRLTVL.

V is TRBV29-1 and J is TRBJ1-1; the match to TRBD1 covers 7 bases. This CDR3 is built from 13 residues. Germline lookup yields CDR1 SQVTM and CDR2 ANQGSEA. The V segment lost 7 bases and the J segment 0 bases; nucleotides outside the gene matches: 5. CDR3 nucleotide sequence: TGCAGCGCCTTGGACAGGATGAACACTGAAGCTTTCTTT. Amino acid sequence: CSALDRMNTEAFF.

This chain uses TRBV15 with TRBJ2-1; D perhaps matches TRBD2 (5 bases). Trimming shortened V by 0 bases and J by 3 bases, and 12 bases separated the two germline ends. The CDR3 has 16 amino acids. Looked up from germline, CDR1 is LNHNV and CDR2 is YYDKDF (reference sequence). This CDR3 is CATSRDRGKHYNEQFF. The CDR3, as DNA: TGTGCCACCAGCAGAGATAGAGGGAAACACTACAATGAGCAGTTCTTC.

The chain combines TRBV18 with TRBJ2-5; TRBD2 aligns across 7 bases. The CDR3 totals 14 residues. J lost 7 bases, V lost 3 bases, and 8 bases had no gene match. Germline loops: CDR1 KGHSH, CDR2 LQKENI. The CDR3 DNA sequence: TGTGCCAGCTCACCTGGGACTATTGAAGGGACCCAGTACTTC. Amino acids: CASSPGTIEGTQYF.

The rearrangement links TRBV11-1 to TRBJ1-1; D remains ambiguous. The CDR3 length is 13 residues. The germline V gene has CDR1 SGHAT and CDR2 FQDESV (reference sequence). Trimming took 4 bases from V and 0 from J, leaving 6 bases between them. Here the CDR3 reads CASSYRLNTEAFF. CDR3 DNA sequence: TGTGCCAGCAGCTATCGACTGAACACTGAAGCTTTCTTT.

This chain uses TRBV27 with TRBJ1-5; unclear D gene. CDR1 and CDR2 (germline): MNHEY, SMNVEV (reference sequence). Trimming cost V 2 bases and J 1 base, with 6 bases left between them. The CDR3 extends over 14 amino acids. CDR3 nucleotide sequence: TGTGCCAGCAGTTTAACACAAAGCAATCAGCCCCAGCATTTT. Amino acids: CASSLTQSNQPQHF.

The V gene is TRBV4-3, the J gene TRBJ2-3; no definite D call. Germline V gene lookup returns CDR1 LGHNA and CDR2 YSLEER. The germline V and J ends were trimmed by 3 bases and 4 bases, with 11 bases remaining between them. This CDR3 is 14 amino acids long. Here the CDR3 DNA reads TGCGCCAGCAGCCAGGACGGCAGTTCAGATACGCAGTATTTT. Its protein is CASSQDGSSDTQYF.

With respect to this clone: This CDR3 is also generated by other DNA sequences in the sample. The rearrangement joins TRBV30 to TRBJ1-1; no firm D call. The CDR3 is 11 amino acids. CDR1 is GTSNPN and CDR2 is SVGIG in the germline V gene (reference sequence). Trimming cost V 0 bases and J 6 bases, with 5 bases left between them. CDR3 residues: CAWSVLAEAFF. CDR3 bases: TGTGCCTGGAGTGTACTCGCTGAAGCTTTCTTT.

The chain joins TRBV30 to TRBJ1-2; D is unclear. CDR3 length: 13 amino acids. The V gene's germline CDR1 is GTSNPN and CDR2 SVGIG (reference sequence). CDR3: CALREGWNYGYTF. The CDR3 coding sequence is TGTGCTTTAAGGGAAGGGTGGAACTATGGCTACACCTTC. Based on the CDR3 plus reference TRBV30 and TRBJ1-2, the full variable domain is SQTIHQWPATLVQPVGSPLSLECTVEGTSNPNLYWYRQAAGRGLQLLFYSVGIGQISSEVPQNLSASRPQDRQFILSSKKLLLSDSGFYLCALREGWNYGYTFGSGTRLTVV.

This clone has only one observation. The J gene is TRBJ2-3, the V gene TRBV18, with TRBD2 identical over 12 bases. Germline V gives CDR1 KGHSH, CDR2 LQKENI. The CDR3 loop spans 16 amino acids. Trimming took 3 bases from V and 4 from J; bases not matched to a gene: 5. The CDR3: CASSPLLAGGSDTQYF. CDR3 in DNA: TGTGCCAGCTCACCCCTACTAGCGGGAGGTTCAGATACGCAGTATTTT.

The DNA for the CDR3 is TGTGCCAGCGGGTCAAAGAACACCGGGGAGCTGTTTTTT. Translation: CASGSKNTGELFF. The J gene is TRBJ2-2, the V gene TRBV9; D is uncertain. Trimming cost V 7 bases and J 1 base, with 8 bases left between them. Germline V gives CDR1 SGDLS, CDR2 YYNGEE. The CDR3 length is 13 residues.

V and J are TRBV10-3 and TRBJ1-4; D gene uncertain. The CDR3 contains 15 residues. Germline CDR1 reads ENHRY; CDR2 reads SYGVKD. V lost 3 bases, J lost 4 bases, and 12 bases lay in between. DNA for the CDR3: TGTGCCATCAGTGACCGTACAGACATTAATGAAAAACTGTTTTTT. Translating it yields CAISDRTDINEKLFF.

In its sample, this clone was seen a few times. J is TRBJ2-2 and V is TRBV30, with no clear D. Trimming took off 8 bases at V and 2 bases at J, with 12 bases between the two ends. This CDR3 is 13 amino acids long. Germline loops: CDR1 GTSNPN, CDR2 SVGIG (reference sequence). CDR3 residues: CAEGHSNTGELFF. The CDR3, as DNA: TGTGCCGAAGGGCACAGCAACACCGGGGAGCTGTTTTTT.

CDR3: CASSFGGRETQYF. In DNA form, the CDR3 reads TGTGCCAGCAGTTTCGGGGGGAGGGAGACCCAGTACTTC. The chain combines TRBV12-3 or TRBV12-4 with TRBJ2-5; 7 nucleotides line up with TRBD2. The J segment lost 5 bases and the V segment lost 3 bases, leaving 3 bases of the junction unmatched. The CDR3 has 13 residues.

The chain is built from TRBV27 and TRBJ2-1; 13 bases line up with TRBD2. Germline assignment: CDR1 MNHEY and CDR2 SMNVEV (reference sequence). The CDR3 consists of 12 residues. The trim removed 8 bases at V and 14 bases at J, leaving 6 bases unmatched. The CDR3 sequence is CASAGLAGSKFF. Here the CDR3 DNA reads TGTGCCAGCGCGGGACTAGCGGGGAGCAAGTTCTTC.

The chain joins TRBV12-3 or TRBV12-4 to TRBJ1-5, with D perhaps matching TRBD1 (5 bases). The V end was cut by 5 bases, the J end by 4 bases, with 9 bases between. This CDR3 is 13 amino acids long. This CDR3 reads CASSIQGNQPQHF. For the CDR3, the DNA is TGTGCCAGCAGTATTCAGGGAAATCAGCCCCAGCATTTT.

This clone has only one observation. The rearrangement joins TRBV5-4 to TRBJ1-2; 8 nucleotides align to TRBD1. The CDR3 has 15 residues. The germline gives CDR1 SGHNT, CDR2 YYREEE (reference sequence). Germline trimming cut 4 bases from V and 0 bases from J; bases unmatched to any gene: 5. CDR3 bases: TGTGCCAGCAGCCCCGACAGGGGCACTAACTATGGCTACACCTTC. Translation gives CASSPDRGTNYGYTF.

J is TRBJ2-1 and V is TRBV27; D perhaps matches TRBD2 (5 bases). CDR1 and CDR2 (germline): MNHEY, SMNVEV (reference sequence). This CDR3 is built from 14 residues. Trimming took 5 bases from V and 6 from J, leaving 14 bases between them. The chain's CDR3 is CASSRSPEGNEQFF. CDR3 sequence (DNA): TGTGCCAGCAGTAGGAGTCCCGAGGGCAATGAGCAGTTCTTC.

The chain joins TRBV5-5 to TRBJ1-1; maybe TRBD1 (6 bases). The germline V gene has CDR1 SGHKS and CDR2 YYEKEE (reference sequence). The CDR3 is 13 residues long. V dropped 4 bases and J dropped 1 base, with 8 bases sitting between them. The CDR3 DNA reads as TGTGCCAGCAGCCGAGGGGGGAACACTGAAGCTTTCTTT. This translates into CASSRGGNTEAFF.

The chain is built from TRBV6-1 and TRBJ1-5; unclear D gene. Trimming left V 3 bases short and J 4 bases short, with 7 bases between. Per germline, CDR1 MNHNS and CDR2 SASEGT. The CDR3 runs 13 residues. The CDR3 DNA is TGTGCCAGCAGTGATGGAGGAAATCAGCCCCAGCATTTT. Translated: CASSDGGNQPQHF.

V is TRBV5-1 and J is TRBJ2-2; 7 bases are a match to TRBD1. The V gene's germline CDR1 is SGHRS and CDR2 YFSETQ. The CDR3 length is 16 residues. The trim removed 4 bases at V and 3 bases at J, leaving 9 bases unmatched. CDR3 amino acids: CASSPQGVMDTGELFF. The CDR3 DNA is TGCGCCAGCAGCCCCCAGGGGGTAATGGACACCGGGGAGCTGTTTTTT. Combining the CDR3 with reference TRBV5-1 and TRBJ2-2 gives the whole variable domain KAGVTQTPRYLIKTRGQQVTLSCSPISGHRSVSWYQQTPGQGLQFLFEYFSETQRNKGNFPGRFSGRQFSNSRSEMNVSTLELGDSALYLCASSPQGVMDTGELFFGEGSRLTVL.

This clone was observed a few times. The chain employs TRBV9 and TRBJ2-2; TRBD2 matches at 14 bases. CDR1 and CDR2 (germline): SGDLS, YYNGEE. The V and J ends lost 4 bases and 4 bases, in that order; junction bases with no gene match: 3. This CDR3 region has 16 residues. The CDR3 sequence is CASSRLAGGTTGELFF. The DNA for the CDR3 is TGTGCCAGCAGCAGACTAGCGGGAGGGACCACCGGGGAGCTGTTTTTT.

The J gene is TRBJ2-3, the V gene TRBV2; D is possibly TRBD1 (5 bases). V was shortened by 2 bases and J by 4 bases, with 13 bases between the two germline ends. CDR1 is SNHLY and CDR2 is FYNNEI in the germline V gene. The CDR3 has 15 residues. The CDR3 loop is CASSEQGQDADTQYF. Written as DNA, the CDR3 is TGTGCCAGCAGTGAACAGGGCCAAGATGCAGATACGCAGTATTTT.